These 9 T cell receptor beta chains came from one sample sequenced in a study of blood T cell repertoires in COVID-19. Libraries were prepared by immunoSEQ multiplex PCR; TCRdb keeps only in-frame clonotypes and omits some of them. The repertoire holds 200,000 to 300,000 clones, with about nine tenths as singletons. Sequencing was done on a sample of peripheral blood. Source of these receptors: a man in his 60s who had recovered from COVID-19.

The V call is TRBV19, the J call TRBJ1-4; D not resolved. V lost 5 bases and J 10 bases, leaving 14 bases between the germline ends. Per the germline V gene, CDR1 is LNHDA and CDR2 is SQIVND (reference sequence). This CDR3 has 13 residues. The CDR3 spells CASSLGSSGKLFF. The CDR3 nucleotides read TGTGCCAGTAGTCTTGGTTCTTCGGGAAAACTGTTTTTT.

The chain combines TRBV9 with TRBJ1-3; no clear D. The germline V gene encodes CDR1 SGDLS and CDR2 YYNGEE. Trimming removed 4 bases from V and 0 bases from J, with 17 bases in between. The CDR3 is made up of 17 amino acids. For the CDR3, the DNA is TGTGCCAGCAGCCCAAGACGGGGAGAAACCTCTGGAAACACCATATATTTT. It translates to CASSPRRGETSGNTIYF.

In its sample, this clone was seen a few times. The V call is TRBV2, the J call TRBJ1-6, with a weak D call TRBD1 (5 bases). The V and J ends lost 3 bases and 5 bases respectively, with 11 bases between them. CDR3 length: 15 residues. Germline V gene data show CDR1 as SNHLY and CDR2 as FYNNEI. The CDR3 bases are TGTGCCAGCAGTGATTCAGGGATTGATAATTCACCCCTCCACTTT. It specifies CASSDSGIDNSPLHF.

This clone was seen once. This sequence joins TRBV7-2 and TRBJ2-1; the match to TRBD2 covers 10 bases. The CDR3 is 15 amino acids. CDR1 is SGHTA and CDR2 is FQGNSA in the germline V gene. The V gene end was trimmed by 5 bases and the J gene end by 5 bases; junction bases not matched to a gene: 6. The CDR3 DNA reads as TGTGCCAGCAGCATCTCTAGCGGGGGCCACAATGAGCAGTTCTTC. Residues: CASSISSGGHNEQFF.

The rearrangement links TRBV4-1 to TRBJ2-3, with 9 bases matching TRBD2. This CDR3 has 16 residues. V lost 1 base, J lost 1 base, and 3 bases stayed unmatched. Germline V CDR1 and CDR2: MGHRA, YSYEKL. In DNA form, the CDR3 reads TGCGCCAGCAGCCAAGTGGCTAGCGGGGGCACAGATACGCAGTATTTT. Protein sequence: CASSQVASGGTDTQYF.

The sample holds one count of this clone. J is TRBJ2-5 and V is TRBV5-1, with 7 nucleotides matching TRBD2. CDR3 length: 15 amino acids. Germline assignment: CDR1 SGHRS and CDR2 YFSETQ. J lost 4 bases, V lost 7 bases, and 13 bases had no gene match. The DNA of the CDR3 is TGCGCCAGCGGGGCTTGGCCGGGACTATCAGAGACCCAGTACTTC. Translation gives CASGAWPGLSETQYF.

V usage is TRBV2 and J usage is TRBJ2-7, with D possibly being TRBD2 (5 bases). The ends were cut back, 4 bases at V and 11 bases at J, with 24 bases in the middle. The V gene's germline CDR1 is SNHLY and CDR2 FYNNEI. The CDR3 contains 15 residues. Written as DNA, the CDR3 is TGTGCCAGCAGTGCCAAGTTCTCAACCTCGGACGGGAAGTACTTC. Amino acid sequence: CASSAKFSTSDGKYF.

The genes are TRBV7-9 and TRBJ1-2; 9 bases map to TRBD1. The trim removed 3 bases at V and 8 bases at J, leaving 7 bases unmatched. Germline V CDR1 and CDR2: SEHNR, FQNEAQ (reference sequence). This CDR3 region has 14 residues. The CDR3 bases are TGTGCCAGCAGCTTTGGGACAGGGCAGAACGGCTACACCTTC. Amino acid sequence: CASSFGTGQNGYTF.

This chain uses TRBV7-2 with TRBJ1-5, with D possibly being TRBD1 (6 bases). Germline V gene lookup returns CDR1 SGHTA and CDR2 FQGNSA. This CDR3 spans 13 amino acids. V shed 4 bases and J shed 8 bases, with 12 bases lying between them. This CDR3 reads CASSSGQTEPQHF. CDR3 nucleotide sequence: TGTGCCAGCAGCTCCGGACAGACGGAGCCCCAGCATTTT.